One sample yielded the 9 T cell receptor beta chains listed below, sequenced in a study of blood T cells in healthy people across ages. Combining a sample-barcoded 5' primer with a J-beta primer mix, a second PCR ran for roughly 7 to 12 cycles. TCRdb independently ran MiXCR on the 5' RACE reads; one entry per CDR3 protein. The table shows around 1,000,000 distinct CDR3 sequences, with less than 25% occurring only once. The data were also submitted as part of a second study, on T cells of mothers and their children.

The source material was blood. The receptors originated from a girl aged 2 to 9 in good health.

In this sample, this clonotype turned up a few times. The chain uses TRBV12-3 or TRBV12-4 and TRBJ2-4; D is tentatively TRBD1 or TRBD2 (5 bases each). This CDR3 comprises 12 residues. V lost 3 bases, J lost 8 bases, and 8 bases lay in between. CDR3 loop: CASSLGRDIQYF. The CDR3 DNA reads as TGTGCCAGCAGTTTGGGGCGGGACATTCAGTACTTC.

J is TRBJ2-5 and V is TRBV20-1; 8 positions match TRBD1. The CDR3 totals 13 residues. J was trimmed by 11 bases and V by 1 base; bases with no gene match: 9. Germline CDR1 and CDR2: DFQATT and SNEGSKA (reference sequence). CDR3 region: CSARVGTGQEQYF. In DNA, the CDR3 is TGCAGTGCTAGAGTAGGGACAGGACAAGAGCAGTACTTC.

The chain couples TRBV5-1 to TRBJ2-1; TRBD2 matches 12 bases. CDR1 and CDR2 from the germline V gene are SGHRS and YFSETQ. The V gene end was trimmed by 4 bases and the J gene end by 1 base; junction bases not matched to a gene: 6. The CDR3 has 17 amino acids. The CDR3: CASSIEGLAGSYNEQFF. The CDR3 nucleotides read TGCGCCAGCAGCATTGAAGGACTAGCGGGATCCTACAATGAGCAGTTCTTC.

The chain has TRBV6-2 or TRBV6-3 and TRBJ2-3, with 8 bases that match TRBD2. Trimming cost V 6 bases and J 11 bases; bases outside gene matches: 16. Germline V lookup: CDR1 MNHEY, CDR2 SVGEGT. The CDR3 has 15 amino acids. CDR3 amino acids: CASRERETVTYEQYF. Written as DNA, the CDR3 is TGTGCCAGCAGGGAGCGGGAGACAGTAACCTACGAGCAGTATTTT.

A single count supports this clonotype. The rearrangement links TRBV4-1 to TRBJ2-7, with 9 bases fitting TRBD2. This CDR3 comprises 14 residues. Germline assignment: CDR1 MGHRA and CDR2 YSYEKL. The trim removed 6 bases at V and 2 bases at J, leaving 5 bases unmatched. CDR3 amino acids: CASRPGTSTYEQYF. As DNA, the CDR3 is TGCGCCAGCAGACCCGGGACTAGCACCTACGAGCAGTACTTC.

A few counts support this clonotype. The CDR3 DNA sequence: TGTGCCAGCAGTTTTAAGCTGAACACTGAAGCTTTCTTT. The encoded protein is CASSFKLNTEAFF. The gene calls are TRBV27 and TRBJ1-1; D gene unclear. The CDR3 loop spans 13 amino acids. The germline V gene encodes CDR1 MNHEY and CDR2 SMNVEV (reference sequence). Trimming took 3 bases from V and 0 from J, leaving 5 bases between them.

This clonotype came up a few times. The V gene is TRBV20-1, the J gene TRBJ2-1; D remains unclear. The germline CDR1 and CDR2 sequences are DFQATT and SNEGSKA (reference sequence). The CDR3 runs to 13 residues. Trimming shortened V by 1 base and J by 4 bases, and 8 bases separated the two germline ends. The CDR3 sequence is CSARGLEYNEQFF. The CDR3 bases are TGCAGTGCTAGAGGACTGGAGTACAATGAGCAGTTCTTC.

J is TRBJ1-2 and V is TRBV6-1; 7 nucleotides match TRBD1. Trimming at V came to 6 bases and at J to 6 bases, leaving 10 bases not matched to a gene. The CDR3 runs 14 residues. CDR1 is MNHNS, CDR2 SASEGT, per germline. The CDR3 is CASRLSSTGHGYTF. In nucleotides, the CDR3 is TGTGCCAGCAGGCTATCCTCGACAGGGCATGGCTACACCTTC.

This sequence joins TRBV24-1 and TRBJ2-5; D may be TRBD1 (6 bases). The J call is doubtful: the DNA matches TRBJ2-1 better. In germline, CDR1 is KGHDR, CDR2 SFDVKD. This CDR3 comprises 14 residues. DNA for the CDR3: TGTGCCACCAGTGACCGCAGCAGGGGCAATGAGCAGTTCTTC. It translates to CATSDRSRGNEQFF.